Reported below is one TCR beta chain. Profiled with immunoSEQ multiplex PCR; TCRdb holds only in-frame clones, not every one. The table records about 240,000 clones, around 85% of them present only once. Individuals drawn from 20 to 25 US areas were about 18 to 95 years old. These data come from a study of blood T cell repertoires in COVID-19. Overall study context: The samples span acute and convalescent COVID-19 from the United States, Italy and Spain.

The material sequenced was PBMCs or T cells enriched from blood (not recorded which). The TCR was taken from a middle-aged woman with acute COVID-19.

CDR3 in amino acids: CASTAAGTSGNNEQFF. The DNA for the CDR3 is TGTGCCAGCACCGCAGCCGGGACTAGCGGTAACAATGAGCAGTTCTTC. This rearrangement joins TRBV27 to TRBJ2-1; 11 nucleotides agree with TRBD2. Germline trimming cut 7 bases from V and 5 bases from J; bases unmatched to any gene: 10. This CDR3 contains 16 residues. Germline CDR1 reads MNHEY; CDR2 reads SMNVEV (reference sequence).